One sample yielded the 18 T cell receptor beta chains listed below, sequenced in a study of T cells in Graves' hyperthyroidism and ophthalmopathy. TCR beta CDR3 regions were amplified from RNA transcripts. The primer set for the first-round RT-PCR of the TCR CDR3 was HTBI. TCRdb re-derived calls from the multiplex PCR reads in MiXCR, one entry per CDR3 protein. The sample includes roughly 740,000 distinct CDR3 sequences, about 16% of them seen just once. The sequencing input was blood. The receptors stem from a young man with Graves' hyperthyroidism.

As to this clonotype: Since a much larger clone is just one base distant, this may be a read error. The chain combines TRBV2 with TRBJ2-7; the D is unclear. Germline V gives CDR1 SNHLY, CDR2 FYNNEI. Trimming removed 1 base from V and 6 bases from J, with 16 bases in between. This CDR3 is 15 amino acids long. In nucleotides, the CDR3 is TGTGCCAGCAGTGAAGTGCCACTCGCTTCCACCGAGCAGTACTTC. Residues: CASSEVPLASTEQYF.

This clonotype was detected only a few times. CDR3 loop: CASQIESGGNTEAFF. CDR3 DNA sequence: TGTGCCAGCCAAATCGAGTCGGGCGGAAACACTGAAGCTTTCTTT. The chain has TRBV2 and TRBJ1-1; unclear D gene. The CDR3 runs to 15 residues. The V end lost 8 bases, the J end lost 2 bases, and 18 bases lay between the germline ends. Per the germline V gene, CDR1 is SNHLY and CDR2 is FYNNEI.

This clonotype was recorded a few times. V is TRBV2 and J is TRBJ1-5; weak D call: TRBD1 (5 bases). In germline, CDR1 is SNHLY, CDR2 FYNNEI. The ends were cut back, 1 base at V and 6 bases at J, with 13 bases in the middle. The CDR3 consists of 15 residues. CDR3 nucleotides: TGTGCCAGCAGTGAAGGCAGGGCGAGAAGTCAGCCCCAGCATTTT. This translates into CASSEGRARSQPQHF.

There are many counts of this clonotype. The chain combines TRBV7-8 with TRBJ2-1; 12 bases are shared with TRBD2. The V segment lost 1 base and the J segment 7 bases; nucleotides outside the gene matches: 8. The CDR3 is 17 residues long. Germline V gene data show CDR1 as SGHVS and CDR2 as FQNEAQ. The CDR3 nucleotides read TGTGCCAGCAGCTTAGGGCGACTAGCGGGAGTGTCAAATGAGCAGTTCTTC. As protein: CASSLGRLAGVSNEQFF.

This clonotype was recorded many times. This chain uses TRBV7-3 with TRBJ2-1; D is possibly TRBD2 (6 bases). The CDR3 length is 15 residues. The germline CDR1 and CDR2 sequences are SGHTA and FQGTGA. Trimming shortened V by 7 bases and J by 4 bases, and 17 bases separated the two germline ends. CDR3: CASTPSTSTYNEQFF. In DNA form, the CDR3 reads TGTGCCAGCACCCCGAGTACTAGCACATACAATGAGCAGTTCTTC.

The genes are TRBV5-4 and TRBJ1-1; D gene unclear. This CDR3 has 14 amino acids. V lost 5 bases to trimming and J lost 1 base, with 12 bases between them. Germline V lookup: CDR1 SGHNT, CDR2 YYREEE (reference sequence). The CDR3 loop is CASSSVLGNTEAFF. The CDR3 nucleotides are TGTGCCAGCAGTTCGGTATTGGGGAACACTGAAGCTTTCTTT.

This clonotype was recorded a few times. The chain couples TRBV4-1 to TRBJ2-1; no clear D gene. V was trimmed by 1 base and J by 4 bases, leaving 11 bases between them. The CDR3 length is 15 residues. Germline CDR1 and CDR2: MGHRA and YSYEKL. Written as DNA, the CDR3 is TGCGCCAGCAGCCAAGGGGGTAGAGGTTACAATGAGCAGTTCTTC. Translating it yields CASSQGGRGYNEQFF.

This clonotype was observed a few times. The chain couples TRBV4-2 to TRBJ1-1; D gene ambiguous. Germline CDR1 reads LGHNA; CDR2 reads YNFKEQ. The CDR3 loop spans 18 amino acids. Trimming left V 1 base short and J 1 base short, with 19 bases between. CDR3 in amino acids: CASSQGSSTLLGNTEAFF. The CDR3 DNA reads as TGTGCCAGCAGCCAAGGGAGCAGCACTCTATTGGGGAACACTGAAGCTTTCTTT.

In this sample, this clonotype turned up many times. The chain uses TRBV6-1 and TRBJ1-1, with TRBD1 matching 8 bases. Germline CDR1 reads MNHNS; CDR2 reads SASEGT. V shed 2 bases, J shed 1 base, and the junction held 6 bases outside the gene matches. The CDR3 has 16 amino acids. In DNA, the CDR3 is TGTGCCAGCAGTGAATTAGGGACAGGAACGAACACTGAAGCTTTCTTT. Amino acid sequence: CASSELGTGTNTEAFF.

The rearrangement links TRBV6-1 to TRBJ2-7; D possibly matches TRBD1 or TRBD2 (5 bases each). The V and J ends lost 5 bases and 9 bases respectively, with 17 bases between them. The CDR3 contains 13 residues. Looked up from germline, CDR1 is MNHNS and CDR2 is SASEGT. CDR3 amino acids: CASSKGPSTVQYF. For the CDR3, the DNA is TGTGCCAGCAGTAAGGGACCGAGCACCGTGCAGTACTTC.

This clonotype was seen a few times. The J gene is TRBJ2-1, the V gene TRBV27; 9 positions agree with TRBD2. V trimming: 5 bases; J trimming: 7 bases; junction bases outside the gene matches: 12. CDR1 and CDR2 (germline): MNHEY, SMNVEV (reference sequence). This CDR3 is built from 16 residues. The CDR3 loop reads CASSPGLAGDGNEQFF. The CDR3 bases are TGTGCCAGCAGTCCCGGATTAGCGGGAGATGGTAATGAGCAGTTCTTC.

This clonotype showed up many times. This sequence joins TRBV7-9 and TRBJ2-3; maybe TRBD1 (7 bases). This CDR3 contains 13 residues. With 5 bases removed from V and 7 bases from J, the gap between germline ends came to 13 bases. Germline V CDR1 and CDR2: SEHNR, FQNEAQ (reference sequence). CDR3 DNA: TGTGCCAGCAGCAGGGACAGCGGGCATACGCAGTATTTT. This encodes CASSRDSGHTQYF.

The table lists this clonotype with many counts. The V call is TRBV29-1, the J call TRBJ2-3, with TRBD1 identical over 8 bases. Looked up from germline, CDR1 is SQVTM and CDR2 is ANQGSEA. The CDR3 consists of 12 residues. After removal of 7 bases from V and 6 bases from J, the junction contained 6 bases not matched to a gene. CDR3 protein: CSGGTGADTQYF. Written as DNA, the CDR3 is TGCAGCGGCGGGACAGGTGCGGATACGCAGTATTTT.

This clonotype appeared many times. This sequence joins TRBV24-1 and TRBJ2-1; 8 nucleotides align to TRBD2. CDR3 length equals 15 residues. Per germline, CDR1 KGHDR and CDR2 SFDVKD. V lost 3 bases and J lost 6; bases outside the gene matches: 6. The CDR3, as DNA: TGTGCCACCAGTGATCGAAGCGGGAGAATCAATGAGCAGTTCTTC. It yields the protein CATSDRSGRINEQFF.

This clonotype occurred a few times. The chain carries TRBV10-3 and TRBJ2-2; TRBD2 aligns across 15 bases. J was trimmed by 6 bases and V by 4 bases; bases with no gene match: 3. The CDR3 has 16 residues. The germline V gene encodes CDR1 ENHRY and CDR2 SYGVKD. The CDR3 is CAISGTSGRAAGELFF. CDR3 nucleotide sequence: TGTGCCATCAGTGGGACTAGCGGGAGGGCCGCCGGGGAGCTGTTTTTT.

The chain has TRBV12-3 or TRBV12-4 and TRBJ2-3, with unresolved D. V was pared by 3 bases and J by 11 bases, with 15 bases between. This CDR3 is 13 amino acids long. The CDR3: CASSFLIAEQQYF. As DNA, the CDR3 is TGTGCCAGCAGTTTCCTCATCGCTGAGCAGCAGTATTTT.

The CDR3: CASSSVDRNYEQYF. The CDR3 nucleotides are TGTGCCAGCAGCTCTGTTGACAGGAACTACGAGCAGTACTTC. The J gene is TRBJ2-7, the V gene TRBV5-4, with D perhaps matching TRBD1 (6 bases). V shed 3 bases and J shed 3 bases, with 13 bases lying between them. Germline assignment: CDR1 SGHNT and CDR2 YYREEE (reference sequence). The CDR3 has 14 residues. The whole variable domain, filled in from reference TRBV5-4 and TRBJ2-7, reads ETGVTQSPTHLIKTRGQQVTLRCSSQSGHNTVSWYQQALGQGPQFIFQYYREEENGRGNFPPRFSGLQFPNYSSELNVNALELDDSALYLCASSSVDRNYEQYFGPGTRLTVT.

This clonotype has more than one count but fewer than ten. V and J are TRBV9 and TRBJ1-2; TRBD1 matches at 7 bases. Trimming cost V 4 bases and J 7 bases; bases outside gene matches: 10. Germline CDR1 is SGDLS and CDR2 is YYNGEE. CDR3 length: 14 residues. The CDR3 DNA sequence: TGTGCCAGCAGCACCAGGACAGGAATTGCTGGCTACACCTTC. Encoded protein: CASSTRTGIAGYTF. The full variable domain, rest sourced from reference TRBV9 and TRBJ1-2, is DSGVTQTPKHLITATGQRVTLRCSPRSGDLSVYWYQQSLDQGLQFLIQYYNGEERAKGNILERFSAQQFPDLHSELNLSSLELGDSALYFCASSTRTGIAGYTFGSGTRLTVV.